This T cell receptor beta chain was sequenced for a study of regulatory T cells in long-lasting Graves disease. The germline gives CDR1 LGHNT, CDR2 FRNRAP. The V gene lost 6 bases and the J gene lost 2 bases, with 15 bases spanning the gap. The length of the CDR3 is 15 residues. Building the TCR beta libraries relied on iRepertoire HTBI primers, and CDR3 regions underwent Arm-PCR. In TCRdb, the multiplex PCR reads were re-called with MiXCR into one record per CDR3 protein. Counted here are 350,000 to 400,000 distinct CDR3 sequences, 15% to 18% occurring once; the ten biggest clones make up roughly 20%. The time point is: newly diagnosed GD, antithyroid drugs for less than 3 months. Isolated PBMC RNA provided the starting material for the TCR library. This clonotype has ten or more counts.

This TCR came from a female donor with Graves disease. The sequencing here drew on peripheral blood mononuclear cells (PBMCs), taken at new diagnosis, from a patient treated with antithyroid drugs. The chain employs TRBV12-5 and TRBJ2-3, with D perhaps matching TRBD2 (6 bases). The CDR3 reads CASGRSAGTTDTQYF. The CDR3 nucleotides read TGTGCTAGTGGCCGAAGCGCGGGGACCACAGATACGCAGTATTTT.